One T cell receptor (beta chain) is described in this entry. What it recognizes is unknown. These data come from a study of Ad26.COV2.S vaccination and SARS-CoV-2 variants. The assay was immunoSEQ multiplex PCR, and TCRdb's table has in-frame clones only and misses some. The sample holds approximately 410,000 clones; approximately 88% are singletons and the top ten take 3.5% to 4%. The treatment: over 15 received Ad26.COV2.S at low or high dose, single or two shots; about 5 received placebo; per-sample allocation not given. Sampling was done on day 63 after the first vaccine or placebo injection. Boston supplied an adult donor aged 18-55 years. The length of the CDR3 is 15 residues. Germline V gives CDR1 SQVTM, CDR2 ANQGSEA. The J segment lost 2 bases and the V segment lost 0 bases, leaving 4 bases of the junction unmatched. Whole-study results and caveats: The authors reported substantial breadth in spike-specific CD8+ and CD4+ T cell responses after vaccination.

This specimen was peripheral blood, taken in a trial of Ad26.COV2.S vaccine versus placebo. J is TRBJ2-3 and V is TRBV29-1; TRBD1 matches at 8 bases. The sequence was obtained from a person between 18 and 65 years old who received the Ad26.COV2.S COVID-19 vaccine or a placebo. CDR3 nucleotides: TGCAGCGTTGAAGATCGGGGACAGGTCACAGATACGCAGTATTTT. Translation: CSVEDRGQVTDTQYF.